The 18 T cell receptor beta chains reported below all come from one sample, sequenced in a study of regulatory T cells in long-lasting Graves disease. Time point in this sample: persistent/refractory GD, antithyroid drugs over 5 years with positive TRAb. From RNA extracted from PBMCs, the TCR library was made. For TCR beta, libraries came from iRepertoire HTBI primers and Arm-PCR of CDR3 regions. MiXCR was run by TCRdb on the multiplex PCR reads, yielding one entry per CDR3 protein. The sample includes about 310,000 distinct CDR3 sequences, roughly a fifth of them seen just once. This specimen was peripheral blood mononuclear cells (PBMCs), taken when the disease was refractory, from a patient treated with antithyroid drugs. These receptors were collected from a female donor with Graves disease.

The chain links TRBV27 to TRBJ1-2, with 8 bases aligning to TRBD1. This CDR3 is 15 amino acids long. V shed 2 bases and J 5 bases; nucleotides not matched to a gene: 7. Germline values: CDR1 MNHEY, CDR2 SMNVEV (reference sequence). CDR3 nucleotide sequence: TGTGCCAGCAGTTTAACCCCCCAGGGGGCATATGGCTACACCTTC. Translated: CASSLTPQGAYGYTF.

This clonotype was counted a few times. The CDR3: CASSPPGPRSSYEQYF. CDR3 DNA sequence: TGTGCCAGCAGCCCACCTGGACCACGGAGCTCCTACGAGCAGTACTTC. The V call is TRBV6-1, the J call TRBJ2-7; D is ambiguous. The germline CDR1 and CDR2 sequences are MNHNS and SASEGT. The CDR3 length is 16 residues. V was cut by 6 bases and J by 0 bases, with 18 bases left in between.

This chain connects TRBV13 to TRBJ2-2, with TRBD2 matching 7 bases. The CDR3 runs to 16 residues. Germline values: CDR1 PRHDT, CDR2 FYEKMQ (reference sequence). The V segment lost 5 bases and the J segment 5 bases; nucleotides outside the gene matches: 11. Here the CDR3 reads CASSPEAGVGTGELFF. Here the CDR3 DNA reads TGTGCCAGCAGCCCGGAGGCGGGAGTGGGTACCGGGGAGCTGTTTTTT.

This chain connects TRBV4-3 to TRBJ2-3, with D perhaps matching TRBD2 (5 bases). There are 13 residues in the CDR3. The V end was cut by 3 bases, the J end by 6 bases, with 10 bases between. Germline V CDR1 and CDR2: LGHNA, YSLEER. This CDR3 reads CASSHGLGDTQYF. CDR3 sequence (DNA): TGCGCCAGCAGCCACGGACTTGGTGATACGCAGTATTTT.

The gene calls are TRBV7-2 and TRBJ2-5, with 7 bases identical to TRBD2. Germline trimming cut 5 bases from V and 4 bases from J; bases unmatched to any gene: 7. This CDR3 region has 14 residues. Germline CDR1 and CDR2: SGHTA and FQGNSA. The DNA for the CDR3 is TGTGCCAGCAGCCCCGGGGTAGCGGGAGAGACCCAGTACTTC. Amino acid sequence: CASSPGVAGETQYF. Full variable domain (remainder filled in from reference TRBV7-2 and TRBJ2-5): GAGVSQSPSNKVTEKGKDVELRCDPISGHTALYWYRQSLGQGLEFLIYFQGNSAPDKSGLPSDRFSAERTGGSVSTLTIQRTQQEDSAVYLCASSPGVAGETQYFGPGTRLLVL.

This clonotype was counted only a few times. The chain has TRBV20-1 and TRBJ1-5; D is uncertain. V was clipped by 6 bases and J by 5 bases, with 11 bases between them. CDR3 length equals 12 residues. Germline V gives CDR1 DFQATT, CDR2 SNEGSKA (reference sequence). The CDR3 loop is CSAGNLDQPQHF. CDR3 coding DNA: TGCAGTGCGGGAAACCTCGATCAGCCCCAGCATTTT.

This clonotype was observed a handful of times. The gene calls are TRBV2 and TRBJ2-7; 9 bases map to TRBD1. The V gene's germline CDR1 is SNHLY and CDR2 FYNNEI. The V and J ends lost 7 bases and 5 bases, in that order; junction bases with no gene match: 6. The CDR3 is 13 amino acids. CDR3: CASKQGAWDEQYF. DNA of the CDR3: TGTGCCAGCAAACAGGGGGCATGGGACGAGCAGTACTTC.

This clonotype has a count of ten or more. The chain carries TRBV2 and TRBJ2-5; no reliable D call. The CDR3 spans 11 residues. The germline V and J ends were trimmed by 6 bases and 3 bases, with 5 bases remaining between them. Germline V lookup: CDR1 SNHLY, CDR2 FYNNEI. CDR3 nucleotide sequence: TGTGCCAGCAGACTTAAAGAGACCCAGTACTTC. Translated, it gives CASRLKETQYF.

CDR3 sequence reads: CASVRQGDGKNIQYF. The DNA of the CDR3 is TGTGCCAGCGTCCGGCAGGGGGACGGCAAAAACATTCAGTACTTC. This chain uses TRBV12-3 or TRBV12-4 with TRBJ2-4; 7 bases map to TRBD1. The CDR3 totals 15 residues. Germline trimming cut 8 bases from V and 3 bases from J; bases unmatched to any gene: 10.

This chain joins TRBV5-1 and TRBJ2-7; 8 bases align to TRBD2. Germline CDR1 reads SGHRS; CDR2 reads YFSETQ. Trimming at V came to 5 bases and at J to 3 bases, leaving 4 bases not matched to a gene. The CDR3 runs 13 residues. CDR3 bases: TGCGCCAGCAGAAGTAGCGGGGTCTACGAGCAGTACTTC. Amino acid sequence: CASRSSGVYEQYF.

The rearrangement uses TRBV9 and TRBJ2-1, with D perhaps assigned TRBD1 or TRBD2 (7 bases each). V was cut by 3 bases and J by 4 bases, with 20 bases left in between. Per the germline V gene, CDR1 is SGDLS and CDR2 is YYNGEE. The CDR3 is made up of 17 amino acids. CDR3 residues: CASSAPGGGTAYNEQFF. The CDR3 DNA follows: TGTGCCAGCAGCGCCCCTGGGGGGGGGACAGCTTACAATGAGCAGTTCTTC.

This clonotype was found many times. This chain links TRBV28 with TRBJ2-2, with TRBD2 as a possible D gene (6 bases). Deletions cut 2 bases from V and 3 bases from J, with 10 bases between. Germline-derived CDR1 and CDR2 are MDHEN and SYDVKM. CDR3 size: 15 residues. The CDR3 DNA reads TGTGCCAGCAGTTTAACGGGAGCGGACACCGGGGAGCTGTTTTTT. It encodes CASSLTGADTGELFF.

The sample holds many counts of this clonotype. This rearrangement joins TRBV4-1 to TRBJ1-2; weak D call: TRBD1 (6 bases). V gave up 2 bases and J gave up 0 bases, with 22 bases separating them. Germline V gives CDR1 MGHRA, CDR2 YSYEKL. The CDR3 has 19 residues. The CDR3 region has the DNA TGCGCCAGCAGCCAACACACCGTGGGGACAAAAGTCGCTAACTATGGCTACACCTTC. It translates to CASSQHTVGTKVANYGYTF.

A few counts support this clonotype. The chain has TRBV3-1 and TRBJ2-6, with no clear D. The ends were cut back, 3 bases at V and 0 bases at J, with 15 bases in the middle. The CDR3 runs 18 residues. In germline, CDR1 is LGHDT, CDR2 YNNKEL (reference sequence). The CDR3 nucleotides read TGTGCCAGCAGCCAGACCATTTTCGCACTCTCTGGGGCCAACGTCCTGACTTTC. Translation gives CASSQTIFALSGANVLTF.

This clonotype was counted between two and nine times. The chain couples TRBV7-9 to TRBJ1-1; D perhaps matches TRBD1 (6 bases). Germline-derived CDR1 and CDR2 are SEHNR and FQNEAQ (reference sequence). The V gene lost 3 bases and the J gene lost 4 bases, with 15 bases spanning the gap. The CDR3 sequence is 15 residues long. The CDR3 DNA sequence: TGTGCCAGCAGCTTGAACAGGGCTATGGGCACTGAAGCTTTCTTT. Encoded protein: CASSLNRAMGTEAFF.

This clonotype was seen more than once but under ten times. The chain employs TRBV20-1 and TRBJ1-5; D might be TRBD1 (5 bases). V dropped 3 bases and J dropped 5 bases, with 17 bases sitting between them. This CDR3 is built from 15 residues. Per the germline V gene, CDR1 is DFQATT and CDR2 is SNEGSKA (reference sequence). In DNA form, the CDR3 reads TGCAGTGCTAGCCCGGGGATTGTGGGGGATCAGCCCCAGCATTTT. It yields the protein CSASPGIVGDQPQHF.

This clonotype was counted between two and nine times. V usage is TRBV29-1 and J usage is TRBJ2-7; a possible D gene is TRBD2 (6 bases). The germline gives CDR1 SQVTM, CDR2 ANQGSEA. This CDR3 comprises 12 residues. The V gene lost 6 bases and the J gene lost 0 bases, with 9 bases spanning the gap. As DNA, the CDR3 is TGCAGCGTACGGGGACTCTCCTACGAGCAGTACTTC. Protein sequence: CSVRGLSYEQYF.

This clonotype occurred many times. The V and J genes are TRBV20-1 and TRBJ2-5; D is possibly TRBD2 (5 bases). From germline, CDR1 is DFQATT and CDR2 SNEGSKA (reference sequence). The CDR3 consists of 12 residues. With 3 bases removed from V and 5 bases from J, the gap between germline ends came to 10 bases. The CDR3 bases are TGCAGTGCTAGTAATCGAGGGGAGACCCAGTACTTC. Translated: CSASNRGETQYF.